This TCR beta chain was identified during a study of T-cell memory formation after mild COVID-19. This clonotype was counted between two and nine times. TCRdb re-called the 5' RACE reads through MiXCR, storing one row per CDR3 protein. The table includes about 180,000 distinct CDR3 sequences, roughly 20% detected once. This CDR3 region has 14 residues. V shed 6 bases and J shed 0 bases, with 9 bases lying between them. Sequencing was performed on PBMCs or a T cell subset sorted from them (not recorded which). This clonotype was sampled from a man aged 18 to 29 who had mild COVID-19 (a few samples of this study predate the infection). Cell type and time point are not known. The chain links TRBV12-3 or TRBV12-4 to TRBJ2-1; unclear D gene. The CDR3 region has the DNA TGTGCCAGCAGAGACTTATACTCCTACAATGAGCAGTTCTTC. Its protein product is CASRDLYSYNEQFF.